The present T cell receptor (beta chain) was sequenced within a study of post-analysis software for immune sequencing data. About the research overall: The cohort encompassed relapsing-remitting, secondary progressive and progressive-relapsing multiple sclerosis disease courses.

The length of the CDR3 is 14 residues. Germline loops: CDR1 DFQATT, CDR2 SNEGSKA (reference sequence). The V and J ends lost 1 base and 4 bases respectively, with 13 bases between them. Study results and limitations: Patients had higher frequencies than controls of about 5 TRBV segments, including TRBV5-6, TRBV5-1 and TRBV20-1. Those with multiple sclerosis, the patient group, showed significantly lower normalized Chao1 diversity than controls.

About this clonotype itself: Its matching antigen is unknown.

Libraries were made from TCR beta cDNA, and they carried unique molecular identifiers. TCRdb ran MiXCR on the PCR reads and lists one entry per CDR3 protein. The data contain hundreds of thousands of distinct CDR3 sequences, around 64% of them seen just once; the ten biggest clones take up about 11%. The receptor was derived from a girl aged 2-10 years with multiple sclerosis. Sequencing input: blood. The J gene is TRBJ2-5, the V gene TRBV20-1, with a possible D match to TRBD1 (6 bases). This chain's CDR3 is CSARALQGGETQYF. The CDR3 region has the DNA TGCAGTGCTAGAGCCCTGCAAGGGGGAGAGACCCAGTACTTC.